These 12 T cell receptor beta chains share one sample of origin, sequenced in a study of human T cells and chemical hapten exposure. One entry per CDR3 protein results from TCRdb running MiXCR on the RACE reads. The sample has 60,000 to 80,000 distinct CDR3 sequences; about 7% are singletons. Time point of the sample: pre-sensitization, week 0. Treatment indicated: therapeutic diphenylcyclopropenone sensitization with weekly scalp DPC. Material: whole blood, obtained in connection with sensitization to the hapten diphenylcyclopropenone (DPC). These receptors were collected from a woman under 40 with alopecia areata. Some clones in this sample may be carry-over from other donors' samples.

The chain couples TRBV13 to TRBJ2-7; D unclear. The CDR3 totals 14 residues. The germline gives CDR1 PRHDT, CDR2 FYEKMQ (reference sequence). With 1 base removed from V and 1 base from J, the gap between germline ends came to 8 bases. In nucleotides, the CDR3 is TGTGCCAGCAGCTTAGAAGGCGGATCCTACGAGCAGTACTTC. Protein: CASSLEGGSYEQYF.

This clonotype was counted between two and nine times. The chain is built from TRBV20-1 and TRBJ2-5, with D possibly being TRBD1 (6 bases). Per germline, CDR1 DFQATT and CDR2 SNEGSKA (reference sequence). CDR3 length equals 15 residues. V lost 0 bases, J lost 0 bases, and 11 bases lay in between. CDR3 nucleotides: TGCAGTGCTAGAGAATTTGGGACATACCAAGAGACCCAGTACTTC. Protein product: CSAREFGTYQETQYF.

This clonotype was detected many times. V and J are TRBV6-5 and TRBJ2-7; TRBD1 aligns across 10 bases. V was pared by 5 bases and J by 5 bases, with 6 bases of the junction left unmatched. This CDR3 is 14 amino acids long. The germline gives CDR1 MNHEY, CDR2 SVGAGI. The DNA of the CDR3 is TGTGCCAGCAGTCGTGGACAGGGGGTCCACGAGCAGTACTTC. This translates into CASSRGQGVHEQYF.

This clonotype was detected many times. The rearrangement links TRBV9 to TRBJ2-6; tentatively, D is TRBD1 (7 bases). The CDR3 sequence is 18 residues long. CDR1 and CDR2 (germline): SGDLS, YYNGEE. Between the trimmed V and J ends, which lost 4 bases and 0 bases, there was a span of 17 bases. The CDR3: CASSPRQGAGSGANVLTF. CDR3 DNA: TGTGCCAGCAGCCCTAGACAGGGAGCGGGCTCTGGGGCCAACGTCCTGACTTTC.

This clonotype was seen at least ten times. This sequence joins TRBV20-1 and TRBJ2-7, with 8 nucleotides matching TRBD1. There are 14 residues in the CDR3. Germline V gene lookup returns CDR1 DFQATT and CDR2 SNEGSKA (reference sequence). J lost 0 bases, V lost 6 bases, and 7 bases had no gene match. CDR3 in amino acids: CSARQGFFSYEQYF. The DNA of the CDR3 is TGCAGTGCAAGACAGGGGTTCTTCTCCTACGAGCAGTACTTC.

The table lists this clonotype with a few counts. V and J are TRBV27 and TRBJ1-2; possibly TRBD1 for D (6 bases). CDR3 size: 15 residues. Germline loops: CDR1 MNHEY, CDR2 SMNVEV (reference sequence). V lost 8 bases and J lost 7, with 23 bases in between. The CDR3 sequence: CASHAAAAGEFGYTF. The CDR3 bases are TGTGCCAGCCACGCCGCTGCGGCAGGGGAGTTTGGCTACACCTTC.

Many counts were recorded for this clonotype. This chain joins TRBV6-5 and TRBJ1-1, with D possibly being TRBD1 (5 bases). Trimming removed 0 bases from V and 5 bases from J, with 10 bases in between. Germline CDR1 MNHEY, CDR2 SVGAGI. The CDR3 totals 14 residues. The CDR3 nucleotides read TGTGCCAGCAGTTACTCGGCAGGGCGAACTGAAGCTTTCTTT. Translating it yields CASSYSAGRTEAFF.

On this clonotype: This may stem from a read error, because a much larger clone lies one nucleotide away. This sequence joins TRBV11-2 and TRBJ2-7; D ambiguous. The V gene lost 1 base and the J gene lost 1 base, with 8 bases spanning the gap. This CDR3 comprises 14 residues. Germline V gene data show CDR1 as SGHAT and CDR2 as FQNNGV. The CDR3 loop is CASSLAASSYEQYF. As DNA, the CDR3 is TGTGCCAGCAGCTTAGCCGCAAGTTCCTACGAGCAGTACTTC.

This clonotype was recorded at least ten times. The CDR3 sequence is CSATASGGAYTQYF. DNA for the CDR3: TGCAGTGCAACTGCTAGCGGGGGGGCTTATACGCAGTATTTT. The chain joins TRBV20-1 to TRBJ2-3, with 12 nucleotides matching TRBD2. In germline, CDR1 is DFQATT, CDR2 SNEGSKA (reference sequence). The CDR3 loop spans 14 amino acids. Germline trimming cut 6 bases from V and 7 bases from J; bases unmatched to any gene: 8.

Ten or more counts support this clonotype. The gene calls are TRBV2 and TRBJ2-3; a possible D gene is TRBD2 (7 bases). V shed 5 bases and J shed 5 bases, with 11 bases lying between them. Germline CDR1 SNHLY, CDR2 FYNNEI. The CDR3 covers 13 residues. CDR3 nucleotides: TGTGCCAGCAGTTGGGGGGGCGGAGATACGCAGTATTTT. It is translated as CASSWGGGDTQYF.

This chain joins TRBV12-3 or TRBV12-4 and TRBJ1-1, with a possible D match to TRBD1 (6 bases). The V and J ends lost 5 bases and 10 bases respectively, with 14 bases between them. CDR3 length: 12 residues. The CDR3 DNA reads TGTGCCAGCAGTGAAGGGGGATATTCAGCTTTCTTT. Residues: CASSEGGYSAFF.

This clonotype was seen a few times. The J gene is TRBJ2-3, the V gene TRBV20-1; no clear D. Trimming stripped 2 bases from V and 6 bases from J, with 9 bases between. Germline loops: CDR1 DFQATT, CDR2 SNEGSKA (reference sequence). The CDR3 length is 12 residues. The CDR3: CSARSAADTQYF. In DNA, the CDR3 is TGCAGTGCTAGATCCGCGGCCGATACGCAGTATTTT.